These 4 T cell receptor beta chains share one sample of origin, sequenced in a study of cytomegalovirus exposure and HLA in healthy donors. Produced via immunoSEQ multiplex PCR; TCRdb's table is partial and in-frame only. The sample has approximately 200,000 clones, 85% to 90% seen once. The sample taken for sequencing was PBMCs. The receptors were gathered from a young woman in good health and CMV-seronegative.

This chain uses TRBV20-1 with TRBJ1-2; D gene uncertain. CDR1 and CDR2 (germline): DFQATT, SNEGSKA (reference sequence). The CDR3 spans 11 residues. Trimming took off 1 base at V and 7 bases at J, with 7 bases between the two ends. In DNA, the CDR3 is TGCAGTGCTAGAGGCGCTTCTGGCTACACCTTC. This encodes CSARGASGYTF.

The rearrangement links TRBV6-1 to TRBJ2-1, with a weak D call TRBD2 (5 bases). CDR3 length: 15 amino acids. Trimming took off 6 bases at V and 6 bases at J, with 18 bases between the two ends. CDR1 is MNHNS, CDR2 SASEGT, per germline. The CDR3 sequence is CASSTTGRGGNEQFF. In DNA, the CDR3 is TGTGCCAGCAGCACTACCGGAAGAGGAGGCAATGAGCAGTTCTTC.

This clone was seen more than once but under ten times. The chain employs TRBV28 and TRBJ1-5; possible D gene TRBD1, 5 bases. The CDR3 is 15 residues long. Germline loops: CDR1 MDHEN, CDR2 SYDVKM. V shed 6 bases and J shed 6 bases, with 18 bases lying between them. The CDR3 protein is CASSPTQGSPQPQHF. In nucleotides, the CDR3 is TGTGCCAGCAGCCCAACTCAGGGTTCTCCTCAGCCCCAGCATTTT.

The chain has TRBV6-5 and TRBJ2-7, with D perhaps TRBD1 (5 bases). V was trimmed by 5 bases and J by 5 bases, leaving 16 bases between them. The CDR3 runs 14 residues. Germline CDR1 reads MNHEY; CDR2 reads SVGAGI. In DNA, the CDR3 is TGTGCCAGCAGTCGGCGACAGACTGTAAACGAGCAGTACTTC. Residues: CASSRRQTVNEQYF.